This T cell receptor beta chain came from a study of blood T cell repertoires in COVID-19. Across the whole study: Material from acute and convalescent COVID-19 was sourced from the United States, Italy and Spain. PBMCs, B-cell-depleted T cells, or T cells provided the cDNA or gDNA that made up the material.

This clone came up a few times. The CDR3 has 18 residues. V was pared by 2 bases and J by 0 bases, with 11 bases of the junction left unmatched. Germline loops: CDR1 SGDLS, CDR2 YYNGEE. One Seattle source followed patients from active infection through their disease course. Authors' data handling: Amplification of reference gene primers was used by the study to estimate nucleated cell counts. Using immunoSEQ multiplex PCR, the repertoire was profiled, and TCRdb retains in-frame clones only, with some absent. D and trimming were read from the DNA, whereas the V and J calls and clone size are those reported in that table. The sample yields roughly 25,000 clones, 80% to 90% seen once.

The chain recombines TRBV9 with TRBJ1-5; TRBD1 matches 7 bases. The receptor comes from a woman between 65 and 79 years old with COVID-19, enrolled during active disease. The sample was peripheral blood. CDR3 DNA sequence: TGTGCCAGCAGCGTGGGAGACAGGGCGTTAAGTAGCAATCAGCCCCAGCATTTT. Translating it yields CASSVGDRALSSNQPQHF.